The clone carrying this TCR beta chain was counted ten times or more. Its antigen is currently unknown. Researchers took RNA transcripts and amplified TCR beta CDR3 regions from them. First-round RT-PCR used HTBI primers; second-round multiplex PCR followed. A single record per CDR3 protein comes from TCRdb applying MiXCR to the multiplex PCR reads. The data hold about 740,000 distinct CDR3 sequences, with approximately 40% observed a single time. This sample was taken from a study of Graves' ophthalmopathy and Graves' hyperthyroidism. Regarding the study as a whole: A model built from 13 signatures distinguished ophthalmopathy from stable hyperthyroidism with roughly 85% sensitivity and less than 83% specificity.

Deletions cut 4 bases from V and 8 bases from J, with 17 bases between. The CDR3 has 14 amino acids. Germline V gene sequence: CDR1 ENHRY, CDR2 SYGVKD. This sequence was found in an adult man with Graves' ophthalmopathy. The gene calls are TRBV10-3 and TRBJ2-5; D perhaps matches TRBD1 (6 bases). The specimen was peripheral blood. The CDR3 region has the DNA TGTGCCATCAGTGGGGCAGGGGCCCAAGGAACCCAGTACTTC. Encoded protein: CAISGAGAQGTQYF.